The 27 T cell receptor beta chains in this list originate from one sample, sequenced in a study of T cells in Graves' hyperthyroidism and ophthalmopathy. RNA transcripts were the template for amplifying TCR beta CDR3 regions. Initially, a first-round RT-PCR of the TCR CDR3 employed the HTBI primer set. TCRdb passed the multiplex PCR reads through MiXCR, listing each CDR3 protein once. This sample yields about 640,000 distinct CDR3 sequences, of which about 14% are seen a single time; about an eighth belongs to the top ten. The material sequenced was blood. These TCRs come from a woman aged 50 to 60 with Graves' ophthalmopathy.

This sequence joins TRBV14 and TRBJ2-3; D is perhaps TRBD2 (5 bases). This CDR3 contains 15 residues. Germline V gene data show CDR1 as SGHDN and CDR2 as FVKESK. V shed 4 bases and J shed 3 bases, with 14 bases lying between them. CDR3 in DNA: TGTGCCAGCAGCCCAGGCGGGTCTCGAACAGATACGCAGTATTTT. This sequence encodes CASSPGGSRTDTQYF. The variable domain in full, completed from reference TRBV14 and TRBJ2-3, reads EAGVTQFPSHSVIEKGQTVTLRCDPISGHDNLYWYRRVMGKEIKFLLHFVKESKQDESGMPNNRFLAERTGGTYSTLKVQPAELEDSGVYFCASSPGGSRTDTQYFGPGTRLTVL.

This chain uses TRBV20-1 with TRBJ2-7; D is unclear. The CDR3 is made up of 14 amino acids. V lost 3 bases to trimming and J lost 2 bases, with 14 bases between them. Germline-derived CDR1 and CDR2 are DFQATT and SNEGSKA (reference sequence). The DNA for the CDR3 is TGCAGTGCTAGGAAAATATTGGACCCCTACGAGCAGTACTTC. It yields the protein CSARKILDPYEQYF.

Comments on this clonotype: A much bigger clone sits one base away, suggesting this may be a read error. CDR3 loop: CASSPRRIMNTEASF. The CDR3 nucleotides read TGTGCCAGCAGCCCGCGGCGGATTATGAACACTGAAGCTTCCTTT. This chain uses TRBV7-2 with TRBJ1-1, with D unclear. The length of the CDR3 is 15 residues. Germline CDR1 reads SGHTA; CDR2 reads FQGNSA.

V is TRBV12-3 or TRBV12-4 and J is TRBJ2-1; 8 bases fit TRBD1. The CDR3 runs to 14 residues. Trimming took 7 bases from V and 8 from J; bases not matched to a gene: 10. The CDR3 nucleotides read TGTGCCAGCAATTTCGGCAGGGGGCTGGATGAGCAGTTCTTC. It encodes CASNFGRGLDEQFF.

This chain connects TRBV28 to TRBJ2-1; unclear D gene. CDR3 length equals 16 residues. The germline gives CDR1 MDHEN, CDR2 SYDVKM. V lost 2 bases and J lost 0, with 11 bases in between. CDR3 in DNA: TGTGCCAGCAGTTTACATCCAGCGAGCTCCTACAATGAGCAGTTCTTC. It yields the protein CASSLHPASSYNEQFF.

The chain is built from TRBV12-3 or TRBV12-4 and TRBJ2-7; possible D gene TRBD1, 5 bases. V gave up 2 bases and J gave up 3 bases, with 14 bases separating them. This CDR3 spans 15 amino acids. CDR3 coding DNA: TGTGCCAGCAGTTTATTAGAGACAGTGATCTACGAGCAGTACTTC. Its translation: CASSLLETVIYEQYF.

This clonotype was seen a handful of times. This chain uses TRBV28 with TRBJ1-1; the D is unclear. V gave up 5 bases and J gave up 1 base, with 8 bases separating them. There are 13 residues in the CDR3. Germline CDR1 MDHEN, CDR2 SYDVKM. The DNA of the CDR3 is TGTGCCAGCAGTCGGCGGCCGAACACTGAAGCTTTCTTT. Amino acids: CASSRRPNTEAFF.

This clonotype was recorded many times. The chain joins TRBV7-2 to TRBJ2-1; the D is unclear. The V end lost 2 bases, the J end lost 4 bases, and 12 bases lay between the germline ends. Germline lookup yields CDR1 SGHTA and CDR2 FQGNSA. The CDR3 sequence is 15 residues long. CDR3 nucleotides: TGTGCCAGCAGCTTAACGTACCCGGGTTACAATGAGCAGTTCTTC. This translates into CASSLTYPGYNEQFF.

This rearrangement joins TRBV27 to TRBJ2-7; 8 bases line up with TRBD1. The CDR3 is 15 amino acids. With 3 bases clipped from V and 0 bases from J, the junction kept 4 bases outside the gene matches. The V gene's germline CDR1 is MNHEY and CDR2 SMNVEV (reference sequence). The CDR3 loop reads CASSLGQAVSYEQYF. The DNA for the CDR3 is TGTGCCAGCAGTTTGGGACAGGCGGTCTCCTACGAGCAGTACTTC.

The chain joins TRBV6-1 to TRBJ2-4, with 8 bases aligning to TRBD1. Per germline, CDR1 MNHNS and CDR2 SASEGT. The V and J ends lost 4 bases and 1 base, in that order; junction bases with no gene match: 3. This CDR3 has 15 residues. CDR3 in amino acids: CASSGRTGAKNIQYF. CDR3 in DNA: TGTGCCAGCAGTGGACGGACAGGGGCCAAAAACATTCAGTACTTC.

This clonotype has ten or more counts. The chain uses TRBV6-1 and TRBJ1-2, with D maybe TRBD1 (6 bases). Between the trimmed V and J ends, which lost 6 bases and 4 bases, there was a span of 12 bases. Germline lookup yields CDR1 MNHNS and CDR2 SASEGT. This CDR3 comprises 13 residues. The CDR3 here is CASRSTGVYGYTF. As DNA, the CDR3 is TGTGCCAGCAGGTCGACAGGAGTCTATGGCTACACCTTC.

This clonotype has ten or more counts. The chain couples TRBV6-1 to TRBJ2-7; D may match TRBD1 or TRBD2 (5 bases each). CDR3 length: 18 amino acids. CDR1 is MNHNS, CDR2 SASEGT, per germline. V lost 5 bases, J lost 2 bases, and 25 bases lay in between. The DNA of the CDR3 is TGTGCCAGCAGTCCGGGACCGCTGTCCTTCAAGTGGACCTACGAGCAGTACTTC. It codes for CASSPGPLSFKWTYEQYF.

The gene calls are TRBV28 and TRBJ2-7; 12 bases align to TRBD2. Germline V lookup: CDR1 MDHEN, CDR2 SYDVKM. This CDR3 contains 13 residues. Unmatched junction bases numbered 2, after V lost 7 bases and J lost 4 bases. The CDR3 reads CASIGTSGYEQYF. CDR3 nucleotides: TGTGCCAGCATCGGGACTAGCGGGTACGAGCAGTACTTC.

In its sample, this clonotype was seen a few times. The rearrangement joins TRBV9 to TRBJ2-1, with D perhaps assigned TRBD1 or TRBD2 (5 bases each). With 3 bases removed from V and 6 bases from J, the gap between germline ends came to 25 bases. Germline CDR1 and CDR2: SGDLS and YYNGEE. This CDR3 region has 18 residues. The CDR3 region is CASSANARGTAHPNEQFF. The DNA for the CDR3 is TGTGCCAGCAGCGCAAACGCGAGGGGAACAGCTCATCCCAATGAGCAGTTCTTC.

This clonotype was detected many times. The chain combines TRBV20-1 with TRBJ2-1; TRBD2 matches 8 bases. The CDR3 has 15 residues. V was pared by 0 bases and J by 4 bases, with 5 bases of the junction left unmatched. Germline values: CDR1 DFQATT, CDR2 SNEGSKA (reference sequence). CDR3 in amino acids: CSARDGGGIYNEQFF. For the CDR3, the DNA is TGCAGTGCTAGAGATGGCGGGGGGATATACAATGAGCAGTTCTTC.

This clonotype appeared many times. This chain connects TRBV30 to TRBJ1-1; D is unclear. Germline V gene lookup returns CDR1 GTSNPN and CDR2 SVGIG (reference sequence). The CDR3 has 13 residues. The V gene lost 7 bases and the J gene lost 0 bases, with 12 bases spanning the gap. DNA of the CDR3: TGTGCCTTAATTTGGAGAGTGAACACTGAAGCTTTCTTT. This sequence encodes CALIWRVNTEAFF.

This chain links TRBV20-1 with TRBJ1-5; D uncertain. The CDR3 loop spans 14 amino acids. The germline gives CDR1 DFQATT, CDR2 SNEGSKA (reference sequence). Between the trimmed V and J ends, which lost 2 bases and 4 bases, there was a span of 12 bases. The CDR3 DNA is TGCAGTGCTAGATCTCTTGTCGGAAATCAGCCCCAGCATTTT. It specifies CSARSLVGNQPQHF.

The sample holds one count of this clonotype. The rearrangement joins TRBV12-3 or TRBV12-4 to TRBJ2-7; weak D call: TRBD2 (5 bases). Trimming stripped 2 bases from V and 4 bases from J, with 12 bases between. The CDR3 has 14 amino acids. The CDR3 here is CASSLLLGSYEQYF. In nucleotides, the CDR3 is TGTGCCAGCAGTTTACTACTAGGTTCTTACGAGCAGTACTTC.

This clonotype was picked up many times. The chain couples TRBV13 to TRBJ1-1; TRBD1 might be the D (6 bases). Germline V lookup: CDR1 PRHDT, CDR2 FYEKMQ (reference sequence). The V end was cut by 5 bases, the J end by 1 base, with 11 bases between. The CDR3 totals 14 residues. CDR3 nucleotide sequence: TGTGCCAGCAGCGTCGGACAGACGAACACTGAAGCTTTCTTT. Translated: CASSVGQTNTEAFF.

This clonotype was detected ten times or more. The rearrangement uses TRBV20-1 and TRBJ2-7, with unresolved D. Per the germline V gene, CDR1 is DFQATT and CDR2 is SNEGSKA (reference sequence). Trimming pared 1 base from V and 1 base from J, leaving 11 bases between. The CDR3 has 14 residues. The CDR3 sequence is CSARGGPPSYEQYF. DNA of the CDR3: TGCAGTGCTAGAGGCGGACCTCCATCCTACGAGCAGTACTTC.

The rearrangement uses TRBV20-1 and TRBJ2-2, with 15 nucleotides matching TRBD2. Trimming removed 4 bases from V and 8 bases from J; junction bases left unmatched: 5. Germline-derived CDR1 and CDR2 are DFQATT and SNEGSKA (reference sequence). This CDR3 has 15 amino acids. The CDR3 DNA reads TGCAGTGCTACCGGGACTAGCGGGAGGACGGGGGAGCTGTTTTTT. This codes for CSATGTSGRTGELFF.

A remark on this clonotype: A read error may be the cause here, since a much bigger clone is one base away. V usage is TRBV13 and J usage is TRBJ1-1; possible D gene TRBD1, 5 bases. V lost 1 base, J lost 6 bases, and 15 bases lay in between. The CDR3 is 15 residues long. Germline V gives CDR1 PRHDT, CDR2 FYEKMQ (reference sequence). The CDR3 nucleotides read TGTGCCAGCAGCTTAGATCAGGGTCGAGGGGCTGAAGCTTTCTTT. Its protein is CASSLDQGRGAEAFF. The complete variable domain, with remaining parts taken from reference TRBV13 and TRBJ1-1, reads AAGVIQSPRHLIKEKRETATLKCYPIPRHDTVYWYQQGPGQDPQFLISFYEKMQSDKGSIPDRFSAQQFSDYHSELNMSSLELGDSALYFCASSLDQGRGAEAFFGQGTRLTVV.

This clonotype was counted ten times or more. The chain links TRBV20-1 to TRBJ2-1; D may be TRBD2 (6 bases). Trimming took 0 bases from V and 0 from J, leaving 9 bases between them. Germline V CDR1 and CDR2: DFQATT, SNEGSKA (reference sequence). This CDR3 has 15 residues. The CDR3 bases are TGCAGTGCTAGAGATTGGAGGGGCTCCTACAATGAGCAGTTCTTC. Amino acids: CSARDWRGSYNEQFF.

This clonotype came up many times. This chain joins TRBV11-2 and TRBJ2-7; weak D call: TRBD2 (5 bases). Trimming removed 5 bases from V and 2 bases from J, with 19 bases in between. CDR1 is SGHAT, CDR2 FQNNGV, per germline. This CDR3 spans 16 amino acids. Here the CDR3 DNA reads TGTGCCAGCAGCCGAATCGGACGGGAAATAACCTACGAGCAGTACTTC. Its translation: CASSRIGREITYEQYF.

The genes are TRBV12-3 or TRBV12-4 and TRBJ2-1, with 8 bases fitting TRBD1. This CDR3 has 13 residues. The V segment lost 6 bases and the J segment 6 bases; nucleotides outside the gene matches: 4. The CDR3 bases are TGTGCCAGCAGCTGGGACAGGAGCAATGAGCAGTTCTTC. It translates to CASSWDRSNEQFF.

The genes are TRBV5-1 and TRBJ2-1, with 7 bases lining up with TRBD1. Per the germline V gene, CDR1 is SGHRS and CDR2 is YFSETQ. Trimming removed 5 bases from V and 7 bases from J; junction bases left unmatched: 15. The CDR3 contains 16 residues. CDR3 nucleotide sequence: TGCGCCAGCAGTCATCTCCGGGACAGCCTGATGAATGAGCAGTTCTTC. It encodes CASSHLRDSLMNEQFF.

This clonotype has ten or more counts. This rearrangement joins TRBV20-1 to TRBJ2-1, with D unresolved. Trimming took off 5 bases at V and 3 bases at J, with 8 bases between the two ends. Germline V gene lookup returns CDR1 DFQATT and CDR2 SNEGSKA (reference sequence). There are 12 residues in the CDR3. The DNA for the CDR3 is TGCAGTGCTCAATCAGGCTACAATGAGCAGTTCTTC. Encoded protein: CSAQSGYNEQFF.